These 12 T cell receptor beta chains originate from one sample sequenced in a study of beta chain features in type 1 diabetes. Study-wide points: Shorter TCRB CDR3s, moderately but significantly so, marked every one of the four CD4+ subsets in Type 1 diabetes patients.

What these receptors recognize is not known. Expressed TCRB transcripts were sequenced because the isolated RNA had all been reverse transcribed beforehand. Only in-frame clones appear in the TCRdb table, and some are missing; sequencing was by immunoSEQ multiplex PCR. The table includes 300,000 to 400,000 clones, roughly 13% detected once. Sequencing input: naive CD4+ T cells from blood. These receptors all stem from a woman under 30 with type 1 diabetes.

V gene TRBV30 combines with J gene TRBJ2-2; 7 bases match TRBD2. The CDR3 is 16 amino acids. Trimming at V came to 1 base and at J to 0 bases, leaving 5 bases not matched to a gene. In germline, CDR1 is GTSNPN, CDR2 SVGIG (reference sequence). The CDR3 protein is CAWSDVAGANTGELFF. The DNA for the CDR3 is TGTGCCTGGAGTGACGTCGCGGGAGCGAACACCGGGGAGCTGTTTTTT.

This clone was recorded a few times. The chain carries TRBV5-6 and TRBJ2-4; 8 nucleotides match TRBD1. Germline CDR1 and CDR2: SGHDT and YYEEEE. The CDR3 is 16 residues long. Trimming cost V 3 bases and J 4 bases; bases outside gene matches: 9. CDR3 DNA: TGTGCCAGCAGCTCGGGACAGGCCAGCGGTAAAAACATTCAGTACTTC. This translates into CASSSGQASGKNIQYF.

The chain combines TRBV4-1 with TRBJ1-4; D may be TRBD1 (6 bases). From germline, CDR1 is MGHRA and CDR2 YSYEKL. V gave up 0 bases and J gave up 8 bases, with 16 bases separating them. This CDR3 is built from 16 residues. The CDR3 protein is CASSQDYRRGPEKLFF. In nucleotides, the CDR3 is TGCGCCAGCAGCCAAGACTACCGCAGGGGCCCCGAAAAACTGTTTTTT.

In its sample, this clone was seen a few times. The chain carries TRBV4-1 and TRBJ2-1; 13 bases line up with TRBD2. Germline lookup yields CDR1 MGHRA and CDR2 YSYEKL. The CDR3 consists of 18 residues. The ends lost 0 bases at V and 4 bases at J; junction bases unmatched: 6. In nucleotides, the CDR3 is TGCGCCAGCAGCCAAGATCCGACTAGCGGGAGGTGGTACAATGAGCAGTTCTTC. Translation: CASSQDPTSGRWYNEQFF.

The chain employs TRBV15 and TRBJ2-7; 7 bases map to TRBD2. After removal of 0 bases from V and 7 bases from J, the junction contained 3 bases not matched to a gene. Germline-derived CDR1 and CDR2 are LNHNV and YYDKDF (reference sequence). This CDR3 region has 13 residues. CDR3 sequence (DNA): TGTGCCACCAGCAGAGATGGAGCGGGGGAGCAGTACTTC. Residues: CATSRDGAGEQYF.

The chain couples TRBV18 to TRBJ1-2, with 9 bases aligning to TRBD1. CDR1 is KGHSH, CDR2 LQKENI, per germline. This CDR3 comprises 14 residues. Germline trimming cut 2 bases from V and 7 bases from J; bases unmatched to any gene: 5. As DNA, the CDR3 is TGTGCCAGCTCACCATCCGGGACAGGGTTTGGCTACACCTTC. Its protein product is CASSPSGTGFGYTF.

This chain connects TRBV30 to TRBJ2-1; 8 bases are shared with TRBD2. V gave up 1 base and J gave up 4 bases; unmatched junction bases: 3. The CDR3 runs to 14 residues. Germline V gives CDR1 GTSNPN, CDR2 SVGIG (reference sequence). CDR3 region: CAWSAGTRYNEQFF. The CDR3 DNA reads TGTGCCTGGAGTGCGGGGACTAGATACAATGAGCAGTTCTTC.

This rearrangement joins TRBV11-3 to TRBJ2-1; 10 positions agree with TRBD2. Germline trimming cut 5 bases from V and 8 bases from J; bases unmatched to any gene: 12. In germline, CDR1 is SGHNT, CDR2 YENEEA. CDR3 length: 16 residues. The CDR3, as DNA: TGTGCCAGCAGCCCCCTAGCGGGAGTGCAGGCCGATGAGCAGTTCTTC. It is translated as CASSPLAGVQADEQFF.

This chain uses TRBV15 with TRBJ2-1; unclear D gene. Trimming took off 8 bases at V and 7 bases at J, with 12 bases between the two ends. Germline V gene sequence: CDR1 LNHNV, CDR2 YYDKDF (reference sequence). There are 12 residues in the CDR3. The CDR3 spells CATSTLTNEQFF. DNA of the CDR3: TGTGCCACCTCGACTCTCACGAATGAGCAGTTCTTC. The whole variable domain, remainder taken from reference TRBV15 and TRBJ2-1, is DAMVIQNPRYQVTQFGKPVTLSCSQTLNHNVMYWYQQKSSQAPKLLFHYYDKDFNNEADTPDNFQSRRPNTSFCFLDIRSPGLGDTAMYLCATSTLTNEQFFGPGTRLTVL.

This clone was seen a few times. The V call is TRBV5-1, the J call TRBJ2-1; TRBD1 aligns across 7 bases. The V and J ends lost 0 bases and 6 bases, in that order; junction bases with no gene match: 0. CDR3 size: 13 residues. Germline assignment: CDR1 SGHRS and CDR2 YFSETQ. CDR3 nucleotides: TGCGCCAGCAGCTTGGACAGGGGCAATGAGCAGTTCTTC. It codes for CASSLDRGNEQFF.

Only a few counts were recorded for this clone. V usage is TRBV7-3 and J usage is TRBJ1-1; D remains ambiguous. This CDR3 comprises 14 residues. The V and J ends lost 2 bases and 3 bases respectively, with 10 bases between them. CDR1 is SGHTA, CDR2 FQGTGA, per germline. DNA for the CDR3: TGTGCCAGCAGCTTAGTCTCCGGGGACACTGAAGCTTTCTTT. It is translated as CASSLVSGDTEAFF.

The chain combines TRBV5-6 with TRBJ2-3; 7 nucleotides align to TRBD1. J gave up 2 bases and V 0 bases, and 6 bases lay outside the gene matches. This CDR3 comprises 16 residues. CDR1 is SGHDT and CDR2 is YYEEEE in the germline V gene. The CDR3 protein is CASSLEEQGYTDTQYF. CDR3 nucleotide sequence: TGTGCCAGCAGCTTGGAGGAACAGGGGTACACAGATACGCAGTATTTT.